The clone carrying this T cell receptor beta chain was recorded a few times. As yet, its antigen is unknown. The record originates from a study of identical twins. The germline V gene has CDR1 MNHEY and CDR2 SMNVEV (reference sequence). The trim removed 0 bases at V and 5 bases at J, leaving 5 bases unmatched. CDR3 length: 15 amino acids. Study conclusions and caveats: Among beta out-of-frame sequences, excess sharing between twins appeared weaker. Within twin pairs, the out-of-frame alpha sequences they shared showed excess low generation probability. Insertions ran lower in abundant cord blood beta clonotypes, though not in memory repertoires.

From the 5' RACE reads, TCRdb called clonotypes with MiXCR, one entry per CDR3 protein. This sample has fewer than 900,000 distinct CDR3 sequences; over 15% occur once, and the top ten carry about an eighth. This sample was also put to use in a study of T cells expressing NK-cell markers.

The sample consisted of PBMCs. The chain has TRBV27 and TRBJ2-7, with 9 bases fitting TRBD1. The sequence derives from a woman aged 18-29 years in good health. The CDR3 loop reads CASSLSTGGGNEQYF. The CDR3 bases are TGTGCCAGCAGTTTATCGACAGGGGGGGGAAACGAGCAGTACTTC.